This T cell receptor beta chain derives from a study of blood T cell repertoires in COVID-19. Study-level background: Samples came from the United States, Italy and Spain, spanning acute and convalescent COVID-19. PBMCs, B-cell-depleted T cells, or T cells provided the cDNA or gDNA that made up the material.

The germline V gene has CDR1 SNHLY and CDR2 FYNNEI. The CDR3 loop spans 13 amino acids. V dropped 3 bases and J dropped 3 bases, with 8 bases sitting between them. Only in-frame clones appear in the TCRdb table, and some are missing; sequencing was by immunoSEQ multiplex PCR. The repertoire has more than 85,000 clones, approximately 82% of them found once; the top ten carry 15%. The sequence was collected from a woman older than 75 with acute or convalescent COVID-19. The chain recombines TRBV2 with TRBJ1-2, with D perhaps TRBD1 (6 bases). The sample taken for sequencing was peripheral blood. This CDR3 reads CASSDRGDYGYTF. CDR3 bases: TGTGCCAGCAGTGACAGGGGAGACTATGGCTACACCTTC.